The present TCR beta chain was sequenced within a study of blood T cell repertoires in COVID-19. Turning to the study itself: Acute-phase and convalescent COVID-19 samples originated in the United States, Italy and Spain. PBMCs, B-cell-depleted T cells, or T cells were the source of the cDNA or gDNA that made up the material.

The CDR3 runs to 13 residues. The V end lost 5 bases, the J end lost 5 bases, and 10 bases lay between the germline ends. Germline assignment: CDR1 SGHAT and CDR2 FQDESV (reference sequence). Authors' processing steps: Nucleated cell number was recorded as an estimate derived from reference gene primer amplification. Only in-frame clones appear in the TCRdb table, and some are missing; sequencing was by immunoSEQ multiplex PCR. That table furnishes V, J and clone size, whereas the DNA furnished D and trimming. The sample lists over 200,000 clones, roughly 90% seen once, with about 0.7% in the top ten.

What was sequenced was peripheral blood. The V and J genes are TRBV11-1 and TRBJ1-5, with D tentatively TRBD1 (6 bases). This sequence was found in a human donor in a cohort sampled during active COVID-19. The CDR3 nucleotides are TGTGCCAGCAGCCTGGACAGATATCAGCCCCAGCATTTT. Translating gives CASSLDRYQPQHF. Drawing the rest from reference TRBV11-1 and TRBJ1-5, the complete variable domain is EAEVAQSPRYKITEKSQAVAFWCDPISGHATLYWYRQILGQGPELLVQFQDESVVDDSQLPKDRFSAERLKGVDSTLKIQPAELGDSAMYLCASSLDRYQPQHFGDGTRLSIL.